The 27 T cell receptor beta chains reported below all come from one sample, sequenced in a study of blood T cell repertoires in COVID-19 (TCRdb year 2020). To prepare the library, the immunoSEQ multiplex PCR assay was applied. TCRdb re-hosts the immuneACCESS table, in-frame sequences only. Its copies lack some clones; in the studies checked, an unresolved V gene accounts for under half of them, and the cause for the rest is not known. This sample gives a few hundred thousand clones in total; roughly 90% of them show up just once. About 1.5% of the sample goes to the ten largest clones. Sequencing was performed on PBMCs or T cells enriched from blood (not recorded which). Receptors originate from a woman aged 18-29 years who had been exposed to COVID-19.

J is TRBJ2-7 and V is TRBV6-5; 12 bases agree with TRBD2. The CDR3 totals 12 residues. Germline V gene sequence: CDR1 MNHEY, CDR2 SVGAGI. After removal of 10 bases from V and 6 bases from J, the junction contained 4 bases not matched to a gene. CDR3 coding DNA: TGTGCCACCCTAGCGGGAGGGGTCGAGCAGTACTTC. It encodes CATLAGGVEQYF.

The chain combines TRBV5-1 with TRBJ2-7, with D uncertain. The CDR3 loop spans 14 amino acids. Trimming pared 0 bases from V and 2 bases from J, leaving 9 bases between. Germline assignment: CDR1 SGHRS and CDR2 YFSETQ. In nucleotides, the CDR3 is TGCGCCAGCAGCTTGGCCGGCAGGCCCTACGAGCAGTACTTC. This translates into CASSLAGRPYEQYF.

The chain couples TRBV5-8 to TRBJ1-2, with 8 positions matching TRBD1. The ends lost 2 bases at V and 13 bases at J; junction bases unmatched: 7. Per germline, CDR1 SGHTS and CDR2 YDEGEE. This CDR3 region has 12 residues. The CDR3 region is CASSFRTGIPTF. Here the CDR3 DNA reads TGTGCCAGCAGCTTCCGGACAGGGATCCCCACCTTC.

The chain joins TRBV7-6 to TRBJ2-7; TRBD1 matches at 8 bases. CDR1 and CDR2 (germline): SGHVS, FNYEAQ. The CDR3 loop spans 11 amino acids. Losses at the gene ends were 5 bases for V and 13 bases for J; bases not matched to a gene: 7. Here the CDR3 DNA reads TGTGCCAGCAGCACCGGGACAGGTATTTACTTC. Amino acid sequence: CASSTGTGIYF.

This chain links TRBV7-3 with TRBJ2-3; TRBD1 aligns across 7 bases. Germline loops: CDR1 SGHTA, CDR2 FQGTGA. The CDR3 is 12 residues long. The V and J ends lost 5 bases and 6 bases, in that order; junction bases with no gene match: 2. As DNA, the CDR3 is TGTGCCAGCAGCCCACAGGGGGATACGCAGTATTTT. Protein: CASSPQGDTQYF.

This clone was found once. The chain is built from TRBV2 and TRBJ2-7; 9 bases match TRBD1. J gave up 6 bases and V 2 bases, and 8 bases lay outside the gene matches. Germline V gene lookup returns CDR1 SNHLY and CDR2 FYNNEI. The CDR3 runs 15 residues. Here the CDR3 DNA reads TGTGCCAGCAGTGAACGTGGGACAGGGCGGTCCGAGCAGTACTTC. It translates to CASSERGTGRSEQYF.

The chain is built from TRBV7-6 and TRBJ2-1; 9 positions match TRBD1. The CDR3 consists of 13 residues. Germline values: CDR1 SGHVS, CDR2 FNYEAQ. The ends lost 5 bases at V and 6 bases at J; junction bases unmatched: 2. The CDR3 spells CASSAGQGNEQFF. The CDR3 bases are TGTGCCAGCAGCGCGGGACAGGGCAATGAGCAGTTCTTC.

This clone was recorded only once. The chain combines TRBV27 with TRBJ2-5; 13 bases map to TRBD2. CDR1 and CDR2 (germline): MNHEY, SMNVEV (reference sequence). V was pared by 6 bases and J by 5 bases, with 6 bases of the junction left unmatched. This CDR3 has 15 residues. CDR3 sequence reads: CASRAGTSGVETQYF. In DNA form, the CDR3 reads TGTGCCAGCAGAGCCGGGACTAGCGGGGTTGAGACCCAGTACTTC.

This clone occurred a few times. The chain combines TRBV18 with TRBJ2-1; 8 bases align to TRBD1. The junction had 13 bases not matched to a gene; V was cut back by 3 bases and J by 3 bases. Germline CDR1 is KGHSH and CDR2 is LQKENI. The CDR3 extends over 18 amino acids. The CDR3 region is CASSPAPGQGVGYNEQFF. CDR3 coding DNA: TGTGCCAGCTCACCTGCACCAGGACAGGGTGTTGGCTACAATGAGCAGTTCTTC.

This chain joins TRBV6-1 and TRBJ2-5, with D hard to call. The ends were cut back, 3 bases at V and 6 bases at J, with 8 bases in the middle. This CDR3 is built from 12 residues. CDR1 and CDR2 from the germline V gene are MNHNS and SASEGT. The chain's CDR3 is CASSDLSQTQYF. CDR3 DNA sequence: TGTGCCAGCAGTGACCTATCCCAGACCCAGTACTTC.

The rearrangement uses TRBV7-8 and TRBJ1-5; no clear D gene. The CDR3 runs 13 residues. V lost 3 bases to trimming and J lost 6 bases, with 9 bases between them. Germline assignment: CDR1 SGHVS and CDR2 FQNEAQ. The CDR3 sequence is CASSFSSGQPQHF. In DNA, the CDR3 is TGTGCCAGCAGCTTTAGTTCGGGTCAGCCCCAGCATTTT. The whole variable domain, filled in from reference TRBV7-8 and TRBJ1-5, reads GAGVSQSPRYKVAKRGQDVALRCDPISGHVSLFWYQQALGQGPEFLTYFQNEAQLDKSGLPSDRFFAERPEGSVSTLKIQRTQQEDSAVYLCASSFSSGQPQHFGDGTRLSIL.

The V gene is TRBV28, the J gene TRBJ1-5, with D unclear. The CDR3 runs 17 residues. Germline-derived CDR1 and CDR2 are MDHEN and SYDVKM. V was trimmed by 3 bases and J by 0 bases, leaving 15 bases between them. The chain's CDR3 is CASSFFSPVYSNQPQHF. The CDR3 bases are TGTGCCAGCAGTTTCTTTTCCCCAGTTTATAGCAATCAGCCCCAGCATTTT.

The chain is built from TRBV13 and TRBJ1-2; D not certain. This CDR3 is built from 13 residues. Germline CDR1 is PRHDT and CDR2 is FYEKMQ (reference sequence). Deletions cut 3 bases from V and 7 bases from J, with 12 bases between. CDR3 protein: CASSLNGRGGYTF. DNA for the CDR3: TGTGCCAGCAGCTTGAACGGGCGGGGTGGCTACACCTTC. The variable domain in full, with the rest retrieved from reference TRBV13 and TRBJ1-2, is AAGVIQSPRHLIKEKRETATLKCYPIPRHDTVYWYQQGPGQDPQFLISFYEKMQSDKGSIPDRFSAQQFSDYHSELNMSSLELGDSALYFCASSLNGRGGYTFGSGTRLTVV.

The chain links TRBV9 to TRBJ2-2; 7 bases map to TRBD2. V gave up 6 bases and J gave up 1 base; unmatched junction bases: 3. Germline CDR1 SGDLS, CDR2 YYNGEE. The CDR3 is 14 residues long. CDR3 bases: TGTGCCAGCACCGCTAGCGGGAACACCGGGGAGCTGTTTTTT. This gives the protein CASTASGNTGELFF.

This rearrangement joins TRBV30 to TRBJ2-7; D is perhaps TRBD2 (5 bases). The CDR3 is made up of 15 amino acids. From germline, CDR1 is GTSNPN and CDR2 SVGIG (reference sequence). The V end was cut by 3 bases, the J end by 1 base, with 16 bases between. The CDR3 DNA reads TGTGCCTGGAGGCGAGGACGAGGACTGTCCTACGAGCAGTACTTC. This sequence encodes CAWRRGRGLSYEQYF.

The CDR3 nucleotides read TGTGCCAGTAGTCCGGACAGGGTGGCTGAAGCTTTCTTT. It codes for CASSPDRVAEAFF. This chain links TRBV19 with TRBJ1-1; the match to TRBD1 covers 8 bases. Looked up from germline, CDR1 is LNHDA and CDR2 is SQIVND (reference sequence). V was clipped by 5 bases and J by 6 bases; unmatched bases: 5. The CDR3 extends over 13 amino acids.

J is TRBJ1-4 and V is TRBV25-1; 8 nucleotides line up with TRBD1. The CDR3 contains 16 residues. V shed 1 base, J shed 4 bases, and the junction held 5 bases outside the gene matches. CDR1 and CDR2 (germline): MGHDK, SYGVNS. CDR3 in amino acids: CASSEWGTGDNEKLFF. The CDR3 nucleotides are TGTGCCAGCAGTGAATGGGGGACAGGTGATAATGAAAAACTGTTTTTT.

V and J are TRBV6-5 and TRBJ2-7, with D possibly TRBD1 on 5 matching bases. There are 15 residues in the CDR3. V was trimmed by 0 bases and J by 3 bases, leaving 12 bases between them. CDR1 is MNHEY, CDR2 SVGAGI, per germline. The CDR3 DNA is TGTGCCAGCAGTTACTCACGAACCGGACACTACGAGCAGTACTTC. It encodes CASSYSRTGHYEQYF.

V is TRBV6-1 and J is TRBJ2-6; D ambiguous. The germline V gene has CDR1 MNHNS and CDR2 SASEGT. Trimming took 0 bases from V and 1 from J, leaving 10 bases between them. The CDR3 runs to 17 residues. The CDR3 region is CASSEAYRPSGANVLTF. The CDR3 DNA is TGTGCCAGCAGTGAAGCGTACAGACCATCTGGGGCCAACGTCCTGACTTTC.

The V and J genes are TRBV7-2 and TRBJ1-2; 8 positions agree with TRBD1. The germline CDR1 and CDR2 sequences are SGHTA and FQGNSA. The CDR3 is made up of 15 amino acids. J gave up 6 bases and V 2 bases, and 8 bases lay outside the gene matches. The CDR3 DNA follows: TGTGCCAGCAGCTTATTTCAGGGGGCCTTGGATGGCTACACCTTC. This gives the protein CASSLFQGALDGYTF. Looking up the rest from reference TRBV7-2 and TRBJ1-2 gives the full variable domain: GAGVSQSPSNKVTEKGKDVELRCDPISGHTALYWYRQSLGQGLEFLIYFQGNSAPDKSGLPSDRFSAERTGGSVSTLTIQRTQQEDSAVYLCASSLFQGALDGYTFGSGTRLTVV.

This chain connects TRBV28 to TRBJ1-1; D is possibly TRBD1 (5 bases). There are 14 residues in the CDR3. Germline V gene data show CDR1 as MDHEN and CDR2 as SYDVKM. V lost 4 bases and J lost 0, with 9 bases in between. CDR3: CASSSPGLNTEAFF. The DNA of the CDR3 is TGTGCCAGCAGTTCTCCAGGGTTGAACACTGAAGCTTTCTTT.

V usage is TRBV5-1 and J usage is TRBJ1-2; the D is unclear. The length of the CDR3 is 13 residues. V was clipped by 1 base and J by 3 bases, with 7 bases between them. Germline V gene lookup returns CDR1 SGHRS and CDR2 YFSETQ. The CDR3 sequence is CASSLMSDYGYTF. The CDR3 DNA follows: TGCGCCAGCAGCTTGATGTCAGACTATGGCTACACCTTC.

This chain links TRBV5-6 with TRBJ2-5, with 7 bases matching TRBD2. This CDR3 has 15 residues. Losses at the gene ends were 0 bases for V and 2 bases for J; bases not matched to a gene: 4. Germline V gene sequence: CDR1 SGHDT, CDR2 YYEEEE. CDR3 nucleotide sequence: TGTGCCAGCAGCTTGGTGGTAGCGGGTCAAGAGACCCAGTACTTC. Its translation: CASSLVVAGQETQYF. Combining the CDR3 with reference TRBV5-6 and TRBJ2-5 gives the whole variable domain DAGVTQSPTHLIKTRGQQVTLRCSPKSGHDTVSWYQQALGQGPQFIFQYYEEEERQRGNFPDRFSGHQFPNYSSELNVNALLLGDSALYLCASSLVVAGQETQYFGPGTRLLVL.

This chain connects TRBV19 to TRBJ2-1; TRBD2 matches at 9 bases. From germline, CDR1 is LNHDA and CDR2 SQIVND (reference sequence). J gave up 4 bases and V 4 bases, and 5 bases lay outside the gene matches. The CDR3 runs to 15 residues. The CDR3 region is CASSTTSGGYNEQFF. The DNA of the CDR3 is TGTGCCAGTAGTACGACTAGCGGTGGGTACAATGAGCAGTTCTTC.

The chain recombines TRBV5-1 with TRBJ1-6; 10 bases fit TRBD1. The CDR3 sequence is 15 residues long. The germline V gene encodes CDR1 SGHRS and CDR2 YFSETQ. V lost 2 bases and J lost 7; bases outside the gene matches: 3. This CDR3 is CASSFRTGGNSPLHF. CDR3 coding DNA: TGCGCCAGCAGCTTCCGGACAGGGGGAAATTCACCCCTCCACTTT. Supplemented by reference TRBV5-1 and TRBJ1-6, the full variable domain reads KAGVTQTPRYLIKTRGQQVTLSCSPISGHRSVSWYQQTPGQGLQFLFEYFSETQRNKGNFPGRFSGRQFSNSRSEMNVSTLELGDSALYLCASSFRTGGNSPLHFGNGTRLTVT.

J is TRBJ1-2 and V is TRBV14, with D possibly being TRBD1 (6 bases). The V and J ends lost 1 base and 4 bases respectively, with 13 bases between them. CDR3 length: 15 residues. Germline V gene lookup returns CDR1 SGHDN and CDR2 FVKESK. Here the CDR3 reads CASSQVKGGSYGYTF. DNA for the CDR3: TGTGCCAGCAGCCAAGTGAAAGGGGGAAGCTATGGCTACACCTTC.

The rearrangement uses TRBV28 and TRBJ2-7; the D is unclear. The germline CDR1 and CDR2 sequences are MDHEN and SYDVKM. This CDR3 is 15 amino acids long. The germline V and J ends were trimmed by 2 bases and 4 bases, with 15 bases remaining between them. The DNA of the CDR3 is TGTGCCAGCAGTTTACCTCAAGCGCAGAATTACGAGCAGTACTTC. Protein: CASSLPQAQNYEQYF.